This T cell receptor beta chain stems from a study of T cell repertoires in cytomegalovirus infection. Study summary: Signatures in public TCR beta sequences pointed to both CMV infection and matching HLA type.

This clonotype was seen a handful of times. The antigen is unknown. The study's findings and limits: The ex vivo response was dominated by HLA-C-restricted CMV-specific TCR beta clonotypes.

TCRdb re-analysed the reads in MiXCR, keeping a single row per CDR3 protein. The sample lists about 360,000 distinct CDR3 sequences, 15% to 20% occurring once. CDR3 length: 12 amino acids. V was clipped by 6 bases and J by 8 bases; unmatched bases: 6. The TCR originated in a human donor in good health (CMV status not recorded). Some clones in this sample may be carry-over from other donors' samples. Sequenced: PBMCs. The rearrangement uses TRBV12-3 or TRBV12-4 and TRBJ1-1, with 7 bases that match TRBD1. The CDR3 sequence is CASSRDSSEAFF. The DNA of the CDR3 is TGTGCCAGCAGCCGGGACAGTAGCGAAGCTTTCTTT.